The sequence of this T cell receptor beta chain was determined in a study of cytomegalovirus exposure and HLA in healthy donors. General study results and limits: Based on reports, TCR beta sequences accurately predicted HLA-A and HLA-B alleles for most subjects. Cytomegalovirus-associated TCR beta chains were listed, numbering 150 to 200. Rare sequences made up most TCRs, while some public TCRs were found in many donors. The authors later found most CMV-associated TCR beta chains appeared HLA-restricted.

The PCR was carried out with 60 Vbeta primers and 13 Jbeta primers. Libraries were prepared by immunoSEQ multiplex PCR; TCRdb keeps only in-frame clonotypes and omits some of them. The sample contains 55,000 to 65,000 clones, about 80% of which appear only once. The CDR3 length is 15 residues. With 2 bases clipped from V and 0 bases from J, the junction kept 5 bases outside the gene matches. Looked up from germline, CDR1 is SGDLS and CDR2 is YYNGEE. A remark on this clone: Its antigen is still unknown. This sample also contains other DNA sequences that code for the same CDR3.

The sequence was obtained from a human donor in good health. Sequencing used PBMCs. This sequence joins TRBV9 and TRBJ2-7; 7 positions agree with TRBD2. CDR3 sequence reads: CASSVGLELSYEQYF. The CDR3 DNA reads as TGTGCCAGCAGCGTCGGACTAGAGCTCTCCTACGAGCAGTACTTC.